This T cell receptor (beta chain) derives from a study of identical twins. This clonotype was counted ten times or more. TCRdb re-derived calls from the 5' RACE reads in MiXCR, one entry per CDR3 protein. The sample shows about 150,000 distinct CDR3 sequences, under 4.5% of them seen only once. The sequenced sample consisted of memory T cells sorted from blood. This TCR was sampled from a man younger than 30 in good health.

This CDR3 is CATSGPGDTQYF. In DNA, the CDR3 is TGTGCCACCAGCGGCCCCGGGGATACGCAGTATTTT. The rearrangement joins TRBV24-1 to TRBJ2-3, with D unresolved. The CDR3 spans 12 residues. The germline gives CDR1 KGHDR, CDR2 SFDVKD. The germline V and J ends were trimmed by 7 bases and 6 bases, with 10 bases remaining between them.